Listed below are T cell receptor beta chains from one sample, sequenced in a study of blood T cell repertoires in COVID-19. Some clones are missing from TCRdb's copy, which holds only in-frame ones; the method was immunoSEQ multiplex PCR. This sample has under 300,000 clones; 70% to 90% occur once, and the top ten carry less than 2.5%. Sequenced material: PBMCs or T cells enriched from blood (not recorded which). These receptors came from a woman aged 45-60 years who had recovered from COVID-19. Both conserved end residues are part of each CDR3. A D gene is named only where the DNA matches it firmly. Size values are once, few and many counts, or a class for expanded clones, and some rows have none.

>NA|TRBV6-1|TRBJ2-1|NA
CASSEKEGGHEQFF
TGTGCCAGCAGTGAAAAGGAAGGTGGGCATGAGCAGTTCTTC
>NA|TRBV1|TRBJ2-7|NA
CTSRPPQLAGGEDLRHYEQYF
TGCACCAGCAGACCCCCACAACTAGCGGGAGGAGAGGACCTAAGGCACTACGAGCAGTACTTC
>few|TRBV27|TRBJ2-7|TRBD2
CASSPRPGLAGSYEQYF
TGTGCCAGCAGTCCTCGACCGGGACTAGCGGGGTCCTACGAGCAGTACTTC
>NA|TRBV7-9|TRBJ1-4|NA
CASSLNRVGQEKLFF
TGTGCCAGCAGCCTAAACAGGGTCGGACAAGAAAAACTGTTTTTT
>once|TRBV19|TRBJ1-2|NA
CASSMRDSASIGYTF
TGTGCCAGTAGTATGCGTGACAGCGCCTCTATCGGCTACACCTTC
>NA|TRBV6-2/TRBV6-3|TRBJ1-5|TRBD1
CASSYNRDRDRYSNQPQHF
TGTGCCAGCAGCTATAACCGGGACAGGGACAGATATAGCAATCAGCCCCAGCATTTT
>NA|TRBV2|TRBJ2-1|NA
CASSGLSYNEQFF
TGTGCCAGCAGCGGACTCTCCTACAATGAGCAGTTCTTC
>NA|TRBV4-2|TRBJ2-2|TRBD2
CASSSSGRGTGELFF
TGTGCCAGCAGCTCGAGCGGGAGGGGAACCGGGGAGCTGTTTTTT
>NA|TRBV5-1|TRBJ2-7|NA
CASSLVKAPGEDYEQYF
TGCGCCAGCAGCTTGGTCAAGGCTCCCGGGGAGGACTACGAGCAGTACTTC
>NA|TRBV5-1|TRBJ2-7|TRBD2
CASSWGRASGLSYEQYF
TGCGCCAGCAGCTGGGGTCGGGCTAGCGGGTTATCCTACGAGCAGTACTTC
>NA|TRBV2|TRBJ2-3|TRBD1
CASSRDRGLTDTQYF
TGTGCCAGCAGTCGGGACAGGGGCCTCACAGATACGCAGTATTTT
>once|TRBV27|TRBJ1-5|TRBD1
CASSWNEEGANQPQHF
TGTGCCAGCAGTTGGAACGAGGAGGGGGCTAATCAGCCCCAGCATTTT
>NA|TRBV6-1|TRBJ2-7|NA
CASSESSYYEQYF
TGTGCCAGCAGTGAATCCAGTTACTACGAGCAGTACTTC
>NA|TRBV11-2|TRBJ2-7|NA
CASSLGGSSSYEQYF
TGTGCCAGCAGCTTAGGCGGCTCTAGCTCCTACGAGCAGTACTTC
>NA|TRBV5-1|TRBJ1-5|NA
CASSPSDSNQPQHF
TGCGCCAGCAGCCCATCAGATAGCAATCAGCCCCAGCATTTT
>NA|TRBV9|TRBJ2-7|TRBD2
CASSARAGAPSDEQYF
TGTGCCAGCAGCGCGAGAGCGGGAGCCCCATCGGACGAGCAGTACTTC
>NA|TRBV5-1|TRBJ2-2|NA
CASRPGTAANTGELFF
TGCGCCAGCAGACCTGGGACTGCCGCGAACACCGGGGAGCTGTTTTTT
>NA|TRBV5-1|TRBJ1-2|NA
CASSDGRDLGGYTF
TGCGCCAGCAGCGACGGACGGGACTTAGGTGGCTACACCTTC
>few|TRBV28|TRBJ2-7|TRBD1
CASSYEDRGYEQYF
TGTGCCAGCAGCTACGAGGACAGGGGGTACGAGCAGTACTTC
>once|TRBV5-1|TRBJ2-7|TRBD1
CASSYNRGGYEQYF
TGCGCCAGCAGCTACAACAGGGGCGGCTACGAGCAGTACTTC
>NA|TRBV29-1|TRBJ1-2|TRBD1
CSVPPTGTNYGYTF
TGCAGCGTTCCACCGACAGGGACTAACTATGGCTACACCTTC
>NA|TRBV5-1|TRBJ2-1|NA
CASSLRSGGYNEQFF
TGCGCCAGCAGCTTGCGTAGCGGAGGGTACAATGAGCAGTTCTTC
>NA|TRBV11-2|TRBJ2-7|NA
CASSRMMDSASYEQYF
TGTGCCAGCAGCCGGATGATGGACAGCGCATCCTACGAGCAGTACTTC
>NA|TRBV5-1|TRBJ1-3|TRBD1
CASSLEGQGFNTIYF
TGCGCCAGCAGCTTGGAAGGACAGGGGTTTAACACCATATATTTT
>NA|TRBV14|TRBJ1-5|TRBD1
CASSPAGTVNQPQHF
TGTGCCAGCAGCCCCGCCGGGACAGTAAATCAGCCCCAGCATTTT
>NA|TRBV18|TRBJ1-5|NA
CASSPMGLGQPQHF
TGTGCCAGCTCACCAATGGGTCTAGGACAGCCCCAGCATTTT
>NA|TRBV28|TRBJ2-7|NA
CASTTGGYSYEQYF
TGTGCCAGCACTACTGGAGGGTACTCCTACGAGCAGTACTTC
>few|TRBV11-2|TRBJ2-1|NA
CASSSVGEQFF
TGTGCCAGCAGCTCAGTTGGTGAGCAGTTCTTC
>NA|TRBV11-2|TRBJ2-1|TRBD2
CASSLVSSGYSYNEQFF
TGTGCCAGCAGCTTAGTGTCTAGCGGGTACTCCTACAATGAGCAGTTCTTC
>NA|TRBV5-5|TRBJ1-4|NA
CASTMYRNNEKLFF
TGTGCCAGCACCATGTACAGAAATAATGAAAAACTGTTTTTT
>NA|TRBV5-1|TRBJ2-2|NA
CASSLVSRNTGELFF
TGCGCCAGCAGCTTGGTGTCCAGGAACACCGGGGAGCTGTTTTTT
>NA|TRBV27|TRBJ1-1|TRBD1
CASSLNRGSTEAFF
TGTGCCAGCAGCCTAAACAGGGGATCAACTGAAGCTTTCTTT
>once|TRBV7-9|TRBJ1-3|NA
CASSSLSSVQSIYF
TGTGCCAGCAGCTCCCTCTCAAGTGTACAGTCCATATATTTT
>NA|TRBV29-1|TRBJ2-3|TRBD1
CSVEKTGTTDTQYF
TGCAGCGTTGAAAAGACAGGGACCACAGATACGCAGTATTTT
>NA|TRBV7-8|TRBJ2-3|TRBD2
CASSAHLAGGADTQYF
TGTGCCAGCAGCGCACACCTCGCGGGAGGCGCAGATACGCAGTATTTT
>NA|TRBV12-3/TRBV12-4|TRBJ1-3|NA
CASRPGQRNTIYF
TGTGCCAGCAGACCGGGACAACGAAACACCATATATTTT
>NA|TRBV2|TRBJ2-3|TRBD2
CASSGLAGVTDTQYF
TGTGCCAGCAGCGGACTAGCGGGAGTAACAGATACGCAGTATTTT
>NA|TRBV28|TRBJ2-2|NA
CASSSDLNTGELFF
TGTGCCAGCAGTTCGGACTTGAACACCGGGGAGCTGTTTTTT
>few|TRBV18|TRBJ2-2|TRBD2
CASSPGSISGIDTGELFF
TGTGCCAGCTCACCTGGATCGATTAGCGGGATAGACACCGGGGAGCTGTTTTTT
>NA|TRBV28|TRBJ1-6|TRBD1
CASNPDYSSIQRDRVWSYNSPLHF
TGTGCCAGCAACCCTGACTATTCCTCGATACAACGGGACAGGGTCTGGTCCTATAATTCACCCCTCCACTTT
>few|TRBV28|TRBJ2-4|TRBD2
CASSSSGGEVMQYF
TGTGCCAGCAGTTCTAGCGGGGGGGAGGTCATGCAGTACTTC
>NA|TRBV3-1/TRBV3-2|TRBJ2-1|TRBD2
CASSQDEAGEGNEQFF
TGTGCCAGCAGCCAAGATGAGGCGGGAGAGGGGAATGAGCAGTTCTTC
>NA|TRBV28|TRBJ2-1|NA
CASSSLAESSYNEQFF
TGTGCCAGCAGTTCGTTAGCGGAAAGCTCCTACAATGAGCAGTTCTTC
>once|TRBV6-5|TRBJ1-6|TRBD1
CASWTGGSPLHF
TGTGCCAGCTGGACAGGAGGATCACCCCTCCACTTT
>few|TRBV7-2|TRBJ1-4|NA
CASSLGPGANEKLFF
TGTGCCAGCAGCTTGGGGCCGGGGGCTAATGAAAAACTGTTTTTT
>NA|TRBV10-3|TRBJ1-2|TRBD1
CAISESGGTVQAGYGYTF
TGTGCCATCAGTGAGTCGGGCGGGACAGTCCAAGCAGGCTATGGCTACACCTTC
>NA|TRBV19|TRBJ2-7|NA
CASSLIGGEQYF
TGTGCCAGTAGTTTGATAGGGGGCGAGCAGTACTTC
>NA|TRBV3-1/TRBV3-2|TRBJ2-7|NA
CASSQDTVVGEQYF
TGTGCCAGCAGCCAAGATACAGTGGTGGGCGAGCAGTACTTC
>NA|TRBV3-1/TRBV3-2|TRBJ2-1|TRBD2
CASSPVLAGGNNEQFF
TGTGCCAGCAGCCCGGTTTTAGCGGGAGGGAATAATGAGCAGTTCTTC
>NA|TRBV4-1|TRBJ2-3|NA
CASSQGGMGTDTQYF
TGCGCCAGCAGCCAAGGCGGGATGGGAACAGATACGCAGTATTTT
>NA|TRBV6-2/TRBV6-3|TRBJ2-7|NA
CASSYQGFYEQYF
TGTGCCAGCAGTTACCAGGGCTTCTACGAGCAGTACTTC
>NA|TRBV5-1|TRBJ2-7|TRBD1
CASSPGGYRGQNEQYF
TGCGCCAGCAGCCCGGGGGGTTACAGGGGGCAGAACGAGCAGTACTTC
>few|TRBV11-3|TRBJ2-2|NA
CASSFGRVTGELFF
TGTGCCAGCAGCTTCGGCAGGGTCACCGGGGAGCTGTTTTTT
>NA|TRBV10-3|TRBJ1-3|NA
CAISESGAGNTIYF
TGTGCCATCAGTGAGTCTGGGGCCGGAAACACCATATATTTT
>NA|TRBV18|TRBJ1-2|TRBD1
CASSPPGQGNYGYTF
TGTGCCAGCTCACCACCGGGACAGGGAAACTATGGCTACACCTTC
>NA|TRBV14|TRBJ2-1|TRBD2
CASSQLTSGRNEQFF
TGTGCCAGCAGCCAGCTTACTAGCGGGAGGAATGAGCAGTTCTTC